These 17 T cell receptor beta chains share one sample of origin, sequenced in a study of blood T cell repertoires in COVID-19. Produced via immunoSEQ multiplex PCR; TCRdb's table is partial and in-frame only. Seen here are hundreds of thousands of clones, about 84% observed once, and the top ten hold around 4%. The sequenced sample consisted of PBMCs or T cells enriched from blood (not recorded which). The receptors were sampled from a man in his thirties or forties with acute COVID-19.

The DNA for the CDR3 is TGTGCCGGCCGAACAGACCAGGGGGCTGGCGGGGAGCTGTTTTTT. Its protein product is CAGRTDQGAGGELFF. V and J are TRBV6-5 and TRBJ2-2, with 8 bases lining up with TRBD1. CDR1 is MNHEY and CDR2 is SVGAGI in the germline V gene. This CDR3 contains 15 residues. Trimming at V came to 11 bases and at J to 7 bases, leaving 15 bases not matched to a gene.

CDR3 loop: CASSEAITTEAFF. CDR3 nucleotides: TGTGCCAGCAGCGAAGCCATTACCACTGAAGCTTTCTTT. The chain links TRBV9 to TRBJ1-1; D is undetermined. Germline CDR1 is SGDLS and CDR2 is YYNGEE. V lost 3 bases, J lost 4 bases, and 10 bases lay in between. The CDR3 runs to 13 residues.

This clone showed up just once. The J gene is TRBJ1-6, the V gene TRBV3-1 (or the pseudogene TRBV3-2); D may be TRBD1 (6 bases). Germline V lookup: CDR1 LGHDT, CDR2 YNNKEL (reference sequence). The V gene lost 4 bases and the J gene lost 1 base, with 14 bases spanning the gap. The CDR3 is 17 amino acids. CDR3 in DNA: TGTGCCAGCAGCCCGCCACAGGGCCTTTCCTATAATTCACCCCTCCACTTT. It codes for CASSPPQGLSYNSPLHF.

The chain links TRBV18 to TRBJ1-1; no clear D. Germline CDR1 and CDR2: KGHSH and LQKENI. Trimming shortened V by 4 bases and J by 1 base, and 7 bases separated the two germline ends. The CDR3 is 13 amino acids. CDR3 loop: CASSRNKNTEAFF. The CDR3 coding sequence is TGTGCCAGCTCACGTAACAAGAACACTGAAGCTTTCTTT.

The V call is TRBV27, the J call TRBJ1-3; D is unclear. Trimming pared 6 bases from V and 5 bases from J, leaving 14 bases between. This CDR3 is built from 14 residues. The germline V gene encodes CDR1 MNHEY and CDR2 SMNVEV (reference sequence). The CDR3, as DNA: TGTGCCAGCAGGGATAGCGGGAGCAGAAACACCATATATTTT. It translates to CASRDSGSRNTIYF.

This clone came up a few times. The CDR3 reads CASSPPGLAVSEQFF. The CDR3, as DNA: TGTGCCAGCAGCCCCCCGGGACTAGCTGTGAGTGAGCAGTTCTTC. The gene calls are TRBV9 and TRBJ2-1, with 9 nucleotides matching TRBD2. This CDR3 contains 15 residues. V shed 4 bases, J shed 9 bases, and the junction held 11 bases outside the gene matches. Germline-derived CDR1 and CDR2 are SGDLS and YYNGEE. Looking up the rest from reference TRBV9 and TRBJ2-1 gives the full variable domain: DSGVTQTPKHLITATGQRVTLRCSPRSGDLSVYWYQQSLDQGLQFLIQYYNGEERAKGNILERFSAQQFPDLHSELNLSSLELGDSALYFCASSPPGLAVSEQFFGPGTRLTVL.

The gene calls are TRBV7-9 and TRBJ2-1; possible D gene TRBD2, 5 bases. The CDR3 sequence is 14 residues long. V was trimmed by 2 bases and J by 5 bases, leaving 10 bases between them. Germline CDR1 reads SEHNR; CDR2 reads FQNEAQ (reference sequence). In nucleotides, the CDR3 is TGTGCCAGCAGCTTAACGGGGATGAACAATGAGCAGTTCTTC. Translation gives CASSLTGMNNEQFF.

The rearrangement joins TRBV7-3 to TRBJ2-3, with 7 bases identical to TRBD2. Germline trimming cut 1 base from V and 2 bases from J; bases unmatched to any gene: 9. Germline lookup yields CDR1 SGHTA and CDR2 FQGTGA. CDR3 length: 17 amino acids. The CDR3 reads CASSLIFSGTHTDTQYF. In DNA form, the CDR3 reads TGTGCCAGCAGCTTAATTTTCAGCGGGACCCACACAGATACGCAGTATTTT.

This chain links TRBV5-4 with TRBJ2-5; TRBD1 aligns across 8 bases. The CDR3 is made up of 16 amino acids. V lost 4 bases and J lost 4; bases outside the gene matches: 12. CDR1 and CDR2 from the germline V gene are SGHNT and YYREEE (reference sequence). CDR3 coding DNA: TGTGCCAGCAGCACTGGGACAGGTGAACCCTCAGAGACCCAGTACTTC. It is translated as CASSTGTGEPSETQYF.

This chain connects TRBV6-5 to TRBJ1-2; possible D gene TRBD1, 5 bases. The CDR3 extends over 12 amino acids. CDR1 and CDR2 from the germline V gene are MNHEY and SVGAGI. V was trimmed by 7 bases and J by 4 bases, leaving 10 bases between them. CDR3 coding DNA: TGTGCCAGCACTCGGACAAGCTATGGCTACACCTTC. Translation gives CASTRTSYGYTF.

The chain combines TRBV4-1 with TRBJ2-7, with 13 bases fitting TRBD2. The germline gives CDR1 MGHRA, CDR2 YSYEKL. The trim removed 0 bases at V and 4 bases at J, leaving 12 bases unmatched. There are 19 residues in the CDR3. Here the CDR3 reads CASSQEELAGGAKGYEQYF. The CDR3 DNA reads as TGCGCCAGCAGCCAAGAGGAACTAGCGGGGGGGGCCAAGGGATACGAGCAGTACTTC.

The V call is TRBV30, the J call TRBJ2-7; tentative D call: TRBD1 (5 bases). CDR1 is GTSNPN and CDR2 is SVGIG in the germline V gene (reference sequence). This CDR3 is built from 11 residues. Trimming shortened V by 4 bases and J by 7 bases, and 11 bases separated the two germline ends. CDR3 coding DNA: TGTGCCTGGAATGCAGGGCTAGAGCAGTACTTC. Translating it yields CAWNAGLEQYF.

This chain joins TRBV5-5 and TRBJ1-1, with 10 bases aligning to TRBD1. The CDR3 totals 14 residues. In germline, CDR1 is SGHKS, CDR2 YYEKEE (reference sequence). V shed 4 bases and J 8 bases; nucleotides not matched to a gene: 8. The CDR3 DNA sequence: TGTGCCAGCAGCGCCCACCCGACAGGGGGCGAAGCTTTCTTT. Its translation is CASSAHPTGGEAFF.

The V gene is TRBV29-1, the J gene TRBJ2-4; TRBD1 matches 8 bases. Germline CDR1 SQVTM, CDR2 ANQGSEA. This CDR3 contains 15 residues. The trim removed 2 bases at V and 9 bases at J, leaving 12 bases unmatched. The CDR3 region has the DNA TGCAGCGTTGAACGGGGGACAGGAGTCCAGGGCATTCAGTACTTC. Translated: CSVERGTGVQGIQYF.

V usage is TRBV15 and J usage is TRBJ2-4, with D possibly matching TRBD2 (6 bases). CDR1 is LNHNV, CDR2 YYDKDF, per germline (reference sequence). The V end lost 3 bases, the J end lost 6 bases, and 18 bases lay between the germline ends. There are 16 residues in the CDR3. CDR3 DNA sequence: TGTGCCACCAGCAGGGAATGGAGGGAATTGAGAAACATTCAGTACTTC. Amino acid sequence: CATSREWRELRNIQYF.

In its sample, this clone was seen once. The V call is TRBV4-1, the J call TRBJ1-4; no clear D gene. V gave up 0 bases and J gave up 4 bases, with 9 bases separating them. The CDR3 covers 15 residues. Germline V gives CDR1 MGHRA, CDR2 YSYEKL. CDR3 amino acids: CASSQESGFNEKLFF. CDR3 coding DNA: TGCGCCAGCAGCCAAGAGTCGGGTTTTAATGAAAAACTGTTTTTT.

This chain links TRBV12-5 with TRBJ1-3, with 7 positions matching TRBD1. The CDR3 covers 16 residues. The ends lost 5 bases at V and 0 bases at J; junction bases unmatched: 7. The germline gives CDR1 LGHNT, CDR2 FRNRAP. The CDR3 region is CASGLRTGVSGNTIYF. CDR3 sequence (DNA): TGTGCTAGTGGTCTCCGAACAGGGGTCTCTGGAAACACCATATATTTT.